This record covers a single T cell receptor beta chain. This entry belongs to a study of cytomegalovirus exposure and HLA in healthy donors. This CDR3 has 14 amino acids. V lost 0 bases, J lost 1 base, and 7 bases lay in between. Germline CDR1 SGHRS, CDR2 YFSETQ. The PCR used 60 Vbeta and 13 Jbeta primers. TCRdb's copy holds only in-frame clones and misses some; the assay was immunoSEQ multiplex PCR. This table holds 98,000 or so clones, more than 75% found once. Sequencing was carried out using PBMCs. The clonotype was recovered from a human donor in good health. The chain employs TRBV5-1 and TRBJ1-1; no definite D call. As DNA, the CDR3 is TGCGCCAGCAGCTTGGGGACTCAGAACACTGAAGCTTTCTTT. Protein sequence: CASSLGTQNTEAFF.